Below, 8 T cell receptor beta chains from the same sample are listed, as sequenced in a study of cytomegalovirus exposure and HLA in healthy donors. This PCR relied on a set of 60 Vbeta primers and 13 Jbeta primers. The repertoire was sequenced with immunoSEQ multiplex PCR; TCRdb's copy has only in-frame clones and lacks some. Altogether roughly 40,000 clones are present, 50% being singletons, with the ten largest covering around 10%. The specimen sequenced was PBMCs. The receptors were sampled from a human donor in good health.

This chain uses TRBV6-1 with TRBJ1-4, with 11 bases aligning to TRBD1. The CDR3 runs 18 residues. The V and J ends lost 4 bases and 1 base, in that order; junction bases with no gene match: 8. Germline V gene data show CDR1 as MNHNS and CDR2 as SASEGT. The CDR3 DNA is TGTGCCAGCAGTGTACCGGGACAGGGGGGTTTAACTAATGAAAAACTGTTTTTT. It codes for CASSVPGQGGLTNEKLFF.

V usage is TRBV28 and J usage is TRBJ2-3; 13 bases map to TRBD2. Unmatched junction bases numbered 15, after V lost 2 bases and J lost 10 bases. CDR1 is MDHEN and CDR2 is SYDVKM in the germline V gene. The CDR3 length is 18 residues. The CDR3 region is CASSLGGRGLAGEVPQYF. CDR3 DNA: TGTGCCAGCAGTTTAGGTGGGCGCGGACTAGCGGGAGAAGTCCCGCAGTATTTT.

V gene TRBV13 combines with J gene TRBJ2-3, with 9 bases that match TRBD2. J gave up 1 base and V 3 bases, and 8 bases lay outside the gene matches. CDR3 length: 17 amino acids. In germline, CDR1 is PRHDT, CDR2 FYEKMQ (reference sequence). CDR3 protein: CASSLGGGGVRTDTQYF. CDR3 bases: TGTGCCAGCAGCTTGGGGGGCGGGGGGGTGCGCACAGATACGCAGTATTTT.

Ten or more counts support this clone. V is TRBV7-3 and J is TRBJ2-1, with 11 nucleotides matching TRBD2. CDR1 SGHTA and CDR2 FQGTGA come from the germline V gene. This CDR3 is built from 15 residues. The ends lost 5 bases at V and 7 bases at J; junction bases unmatched: 7. This chain's CDR3 is CASSQLAGASNEQFF. In nucleotides, the CDR3 is TGTGCCAGCAGCCAACTAGCGGGAGCGTCGAATGAGCAGTTCTTC.

This clone was found a few times. This chain connects TRBV15 to TRBJ2-5, with 14 bases matching TRBD2. V gave up 1 base and J gave up 2 bases; unmatched junction bases: 9. Germline V gene data show CDR1 as LNHNV and CDR2 as YYDKDF (reference sequence). The CDR3 loop spans 19 amino acids. In DNA form, the CDR3 reads TGTGCCACCAGCAGAGGTCCGGGACTAGCGGGAGCCGGACAAGAGACCCAGTACTTC. Encoded protein: CATSRGPGLAGAGQETQYF.

This clone was seen a handful of times. This chain connects TRBV19 to TRBJ2-5; D may be TRBD2 (5 bases). Germline lookup yields CDR1 LNHDA and CDR2 SQIVND (reference sequence). The CDR3 covers 15 residues. The V end was cut by 4 bases, the J end by 1 base, with 13 bases between. The CDR3 is CASSNPTRFQETQYF. CDR3 in DNA: TGTGCCAGTAGTAACCCCACTAGATTCCAAGAGACCCAGTACTTC.

The chain recombines TRBV23-1 with TRBJ2-2; D gene uncertain. TRBV23-1 is known as an ORF, though its function is uncertain. Between the trimmed V and J ends, which lost 2 bases and 5 bases, there was a span of 12 bases. The length of the CDR3 is 15 residues. CDR3 in amino acids: CASSQEVVRTGELFF. Written as DNA, the CDR3 is TGCGCCAGCAGTCAAGAAGTTGTGAGAACCGGGGAGCTGTTTTTT.

This chain connects TRBV7-9 to TRBJ1-2, with D possibly TRBD1 on 6 matching bases. Trimming took off 2 bases at V and 6 bases at J, with 13 bases between the two ends. In germline, CDR1 is SEHNR, CDR2 FQNEAQ (reference sequence). CDR3 length: 14 residues. CDR3 nucleotide sequence: TGTGCCAGCAGCTTACGAGGGGGGGGCGATGGCTACACCTTC. It encodes CASSLRGGGDGYTF.